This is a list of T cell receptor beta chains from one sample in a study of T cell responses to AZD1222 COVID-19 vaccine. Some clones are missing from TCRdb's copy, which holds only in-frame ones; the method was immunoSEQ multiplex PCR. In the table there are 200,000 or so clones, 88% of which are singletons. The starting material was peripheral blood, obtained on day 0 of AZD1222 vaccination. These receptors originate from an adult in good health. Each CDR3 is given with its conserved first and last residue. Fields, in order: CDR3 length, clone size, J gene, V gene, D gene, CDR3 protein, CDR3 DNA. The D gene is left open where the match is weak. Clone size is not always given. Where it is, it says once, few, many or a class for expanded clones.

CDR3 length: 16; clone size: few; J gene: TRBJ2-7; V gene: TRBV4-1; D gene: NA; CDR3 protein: CASSPGPKSNTYEQYF; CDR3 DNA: TGCGCCAGCAGCCCTGGACCTAAATCAAATACCTACGAGCAGTACTTC
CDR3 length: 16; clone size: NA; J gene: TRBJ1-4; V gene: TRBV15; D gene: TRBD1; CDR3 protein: CATSAQQGVSAEKLFF; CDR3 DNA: TGTGCCACCAGCGCACAGCAGGGGGTTTCGGCCGAAAAACTGTTTTTT
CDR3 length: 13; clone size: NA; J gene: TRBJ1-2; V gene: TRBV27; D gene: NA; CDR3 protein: CASSLGRRDGYTF; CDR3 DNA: TGTGCCAGCAGTTTAGGTCGCAGGGATGGCTACACCTTC
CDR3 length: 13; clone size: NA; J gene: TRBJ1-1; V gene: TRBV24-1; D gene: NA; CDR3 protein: CATSDVGRDILDF; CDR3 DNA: TGTGCCACCAGTGACGTCGGAAGGGACATCCTTGACTTT
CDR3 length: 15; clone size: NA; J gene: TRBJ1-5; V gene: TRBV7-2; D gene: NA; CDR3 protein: CASSSTSLSNQPQHF; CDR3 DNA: TGTGCCAGCAGCTCAACTTCACTCAGCAATCAGCCCCAGCATTTT
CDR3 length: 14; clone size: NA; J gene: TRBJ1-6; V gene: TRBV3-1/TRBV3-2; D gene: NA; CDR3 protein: CASVGREWRSPLHF; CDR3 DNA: TGTGCCAGCGTGGGTAGGGAATGGAGGTCACCCCTCCACTTT
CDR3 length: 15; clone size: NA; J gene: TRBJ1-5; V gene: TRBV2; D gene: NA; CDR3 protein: CASSMGRVGNQPQHF; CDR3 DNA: TGTGCCAGCAGTATGGGTAGGGTTGGCAATCAGCCCCAGCATTTT
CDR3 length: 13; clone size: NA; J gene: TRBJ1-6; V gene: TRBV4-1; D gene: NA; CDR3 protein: CASSQGAGTPLHF; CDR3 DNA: TGCGCCAGCAGCCAAGGGGCCGGGACACCCCTCCACTTT
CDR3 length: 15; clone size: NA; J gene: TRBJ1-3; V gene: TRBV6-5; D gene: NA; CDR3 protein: CASLSRRTAENTIYF; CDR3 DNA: TGTGCCAGCCTCTCCCGCCGGACAGCGGAAAACACCATATATTTT
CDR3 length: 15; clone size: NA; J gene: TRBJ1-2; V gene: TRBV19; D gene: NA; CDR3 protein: CASSNDINLNYGYTF; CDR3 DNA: TGTGCCAGTAGTAATGACATTAACCTTAACTATGGCTACACCTTC
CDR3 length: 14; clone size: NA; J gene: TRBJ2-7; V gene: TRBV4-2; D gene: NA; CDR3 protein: CASSQRGRGVEQYF; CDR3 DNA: TGTGCCAGCAGCCAACGGGGCAGGGGGGTCGAGCAGTACTTC
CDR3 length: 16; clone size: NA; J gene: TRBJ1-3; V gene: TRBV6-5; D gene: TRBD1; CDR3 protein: CASSSGTATSGNTIYF; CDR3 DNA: TGTGCCAGCAGTTCCGGGACAGCAACCTCTGGAAACACCATATATTTT
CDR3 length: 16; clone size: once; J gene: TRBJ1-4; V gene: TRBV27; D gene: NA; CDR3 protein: CASSTSDSATNEKLFF; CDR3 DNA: TGTGCCAGCAGTACCTCGGACAGTGCAACTAATGAAAAACTGTTTTTT
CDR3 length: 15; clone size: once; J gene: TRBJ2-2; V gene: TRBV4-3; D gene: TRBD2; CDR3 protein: CASSQGTSGLGELFF; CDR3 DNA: TGCGCCAGCAGCCAAGGGACTAGCGGACTGGGGGAGCTGTTTTTT
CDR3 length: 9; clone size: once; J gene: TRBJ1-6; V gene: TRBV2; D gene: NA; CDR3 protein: CASGPPLHF; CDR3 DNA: TGTGCCAGCGGTCCGCCCCTCCACTTT
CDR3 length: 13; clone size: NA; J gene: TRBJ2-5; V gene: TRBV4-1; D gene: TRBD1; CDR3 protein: CASSRGQGASQYF; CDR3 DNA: TGCGCCAGCAGCCGCGGACAGGGGGCTTCCCAGTACTTC
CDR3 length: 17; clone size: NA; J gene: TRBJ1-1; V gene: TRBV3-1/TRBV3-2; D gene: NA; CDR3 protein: CASSPDRDTQKSGRAFF; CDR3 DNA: TGTGCCAGCAGCCCGGACCGGGACACCCAGAAGAGTGGACGAGCTTTCTTT
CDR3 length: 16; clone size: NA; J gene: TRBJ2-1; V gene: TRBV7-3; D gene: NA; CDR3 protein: CASSPKRQGKVNEQFF; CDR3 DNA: TGTGCCAGCAGCCCAAAGCGGCAGGGGAAGGTGAATGAGCAGTTCTTC
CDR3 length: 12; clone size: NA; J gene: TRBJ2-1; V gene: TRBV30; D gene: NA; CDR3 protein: CAWSPTSYEQFF; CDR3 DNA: TGTGCCTGGAGTCCCACTAGTTATGAGCAGTTCTTC
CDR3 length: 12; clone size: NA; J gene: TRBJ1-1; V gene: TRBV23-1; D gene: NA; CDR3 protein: CASRTSDTEAFF; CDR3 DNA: TGCGCCAGCAGAACCTCGGACACTGAAGCTTTCTTT
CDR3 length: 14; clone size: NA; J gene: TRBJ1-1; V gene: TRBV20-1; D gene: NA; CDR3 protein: CSASQPGRWGKAFF; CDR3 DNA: TGCAGTGCTAGTCAACCCGGGCGGTGGGGGAAGGCTTTCTTT
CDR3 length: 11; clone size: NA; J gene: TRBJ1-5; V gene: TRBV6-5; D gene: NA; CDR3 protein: CASRDNQPQHF; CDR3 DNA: TGTGCCAGCAGGGATAATCAGCCCCAGCATTTT
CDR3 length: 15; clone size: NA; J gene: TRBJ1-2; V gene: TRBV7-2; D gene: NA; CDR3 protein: CASSLGGSGSYGYTF; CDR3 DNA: TGTGCCAGCAGCTTAGGAGGATCCGGGAGCTATGGCTACACCTTC
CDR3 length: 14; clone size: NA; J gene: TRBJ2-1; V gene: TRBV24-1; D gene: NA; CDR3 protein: CATGPRLEGDEQFF; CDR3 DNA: TGTGCCACCGGACCACGGCTAGAGGGCGATGAGCAGTTCTTC
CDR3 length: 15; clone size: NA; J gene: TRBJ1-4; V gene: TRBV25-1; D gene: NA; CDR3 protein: CASSDPIPADEKLFF; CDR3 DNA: TGTGCCAGCAGTGACCCAATCCCAGCTGATGAAAAACTGTTTTTT
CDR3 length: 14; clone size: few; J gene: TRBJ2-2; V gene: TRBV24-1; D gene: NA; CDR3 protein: CATEGHLNTGELFF; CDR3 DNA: TGTGCCACGGAGGGACATCTCAACACCGGGGAGCTGTTTTTT
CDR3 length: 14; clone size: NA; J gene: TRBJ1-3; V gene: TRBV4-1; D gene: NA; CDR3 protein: CASRGDSFGNTIYF; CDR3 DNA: TGCGCCAGCAGGGGGGATAGCTTTGGAAACACCATATATTTT
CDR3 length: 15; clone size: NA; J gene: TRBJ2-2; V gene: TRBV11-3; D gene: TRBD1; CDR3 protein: CASSLDRGNTGELFF; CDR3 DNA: TGTGCCAGCAGCTTGGACAGGGGCAATACCGGGGAGCTGTTTTTT
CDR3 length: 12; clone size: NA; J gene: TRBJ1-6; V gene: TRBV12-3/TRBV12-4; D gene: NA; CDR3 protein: CASSPGNSPLHF; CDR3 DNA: TGTGCCAGCAGTCCCGGGAATTCACCCCTCCACTTT
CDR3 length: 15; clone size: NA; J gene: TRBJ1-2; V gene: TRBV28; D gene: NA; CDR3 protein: CASSPSQGVGKGYTF; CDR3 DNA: TGTGCCAGCAGTCCCAGCCAGGGAGTGGGAAAGGGCTACACCTTC
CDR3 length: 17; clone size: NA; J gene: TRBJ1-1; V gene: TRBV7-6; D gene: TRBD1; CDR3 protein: CASRPLGTGILSTEAFF; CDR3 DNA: TGTGCCAGCAGACCCTTGGGGACAGGGATCCTGAGCACTGAAGCTTTCTTT
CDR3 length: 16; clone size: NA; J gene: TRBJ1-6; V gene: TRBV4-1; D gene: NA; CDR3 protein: CASSPHGAGAGSPLHF; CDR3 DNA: TGCGCCAGCAGCCCGCACGGGGCAGGGGCAGGGTCACCCCTCCACTTT
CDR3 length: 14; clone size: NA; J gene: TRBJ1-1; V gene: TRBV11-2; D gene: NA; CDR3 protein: CASSWGNMNTEAFF; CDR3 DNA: TGTGCCAGCAGCTGGGGAAATATGAACACTGAAGCTTTCTTT
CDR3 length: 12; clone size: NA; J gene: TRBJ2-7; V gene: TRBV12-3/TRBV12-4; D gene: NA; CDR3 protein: CASSLEGYEQYF; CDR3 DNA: TGTGCCAGCAGTTTAGAAGGGTACGAGCAGTACTTC
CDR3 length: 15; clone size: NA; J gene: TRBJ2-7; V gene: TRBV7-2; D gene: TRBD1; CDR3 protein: CASSTTGTGLYEQYF; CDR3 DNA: TGTGCCAGCAGCACGACCGGGACAGGGCTGTACGAGCAGTACTTC
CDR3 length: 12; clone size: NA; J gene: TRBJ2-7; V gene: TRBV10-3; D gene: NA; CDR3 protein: CAIGDIAYEQYF; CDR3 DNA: TGTGCCATCGGGGACATAGCCTACGAGCAGTACTTC
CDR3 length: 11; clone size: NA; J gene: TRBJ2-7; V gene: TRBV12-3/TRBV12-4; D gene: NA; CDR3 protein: CASSFGYEQYF; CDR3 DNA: TGTGCCAGCAGTTTCGGGTACGAGCAGTACTTC
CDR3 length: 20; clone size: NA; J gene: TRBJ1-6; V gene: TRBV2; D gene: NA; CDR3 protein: CASGHKFGQGASSYNSPLHF; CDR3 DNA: TGTGCCAGCGGCCATAAATTCGGACAAGGGGCGAGCTCCTATAATTCACCCCTCCACTTT
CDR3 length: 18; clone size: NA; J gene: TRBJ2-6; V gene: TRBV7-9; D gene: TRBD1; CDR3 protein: CASSLLGQGSSGANVLTF; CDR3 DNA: TGTGCCAGCAGCTTACTGGGACAGGGGAGCTCTGGGGCCAACGTCCTGACTTTC
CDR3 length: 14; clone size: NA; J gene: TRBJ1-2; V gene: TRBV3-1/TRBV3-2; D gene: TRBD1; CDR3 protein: CASSHLQGIYGYTF; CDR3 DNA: TGTGCCAGCAGCCACCTACAGGGGATTTATGGCTACACCTTC
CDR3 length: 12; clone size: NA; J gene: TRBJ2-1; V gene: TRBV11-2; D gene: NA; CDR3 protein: CASSKNHNEQFF; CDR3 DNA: TGTGCCAGCAGCAAAAACCACAATGAGCAGTTCTTC
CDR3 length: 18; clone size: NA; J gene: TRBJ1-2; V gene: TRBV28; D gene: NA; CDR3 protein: CASSPPPGLGWVNYGYTF; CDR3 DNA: TGTGCCAGCAGTCCCCCTCCGGGTTTGGGCTGGGTCAACTATGGCTACACCTTC
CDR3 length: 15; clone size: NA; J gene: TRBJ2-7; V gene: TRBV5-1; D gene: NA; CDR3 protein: CASSLVRDTQDEQYF; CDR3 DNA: TGCGCCAGCAGCTTGGTACGGGACACACAAGACGAGCAGTACTTC
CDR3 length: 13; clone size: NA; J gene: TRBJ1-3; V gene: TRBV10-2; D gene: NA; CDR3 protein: CASSETSGNTIYF; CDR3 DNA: TGCGCCAGCAGTGAAACATCAGGAAACACCATATATTTT
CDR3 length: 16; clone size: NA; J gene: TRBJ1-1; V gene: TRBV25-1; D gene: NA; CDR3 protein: CASSEGTGYMNTEAFF; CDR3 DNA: TGTGCCAGCAGTGAGGGAACCGGGTACATGAACACTGAAGCTTTCTTT
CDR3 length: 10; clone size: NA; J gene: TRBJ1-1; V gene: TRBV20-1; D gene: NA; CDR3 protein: CSARSSEAFF; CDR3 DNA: TGCAGTGCTAGGAGCTCTGAAGCTTTCTTT
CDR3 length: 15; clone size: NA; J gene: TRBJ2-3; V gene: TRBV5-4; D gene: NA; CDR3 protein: CASSFRGGTTDTQYF; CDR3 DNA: TGTGCCAGCAGCTTTCGAGGGGGGACCACAGATACGCAGTATTTT
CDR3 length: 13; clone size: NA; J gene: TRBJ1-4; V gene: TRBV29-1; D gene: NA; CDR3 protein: CSVEEGSNEKLFF; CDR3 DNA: TGCAGCGTTGAGGAGGGGAGTAATGAAAAACTGTTTTTT
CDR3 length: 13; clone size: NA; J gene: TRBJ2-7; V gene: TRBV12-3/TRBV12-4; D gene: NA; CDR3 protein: CASSLAPGYEQYF; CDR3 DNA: TGTGCCAGCAGTTTAGCGCCGGGATACGAGCAGTACTTC
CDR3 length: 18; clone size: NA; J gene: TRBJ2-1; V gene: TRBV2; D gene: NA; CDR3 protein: CASRKSNARTVGDNEQFF; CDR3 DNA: TGTGCCAGCAGGAAAAGCAACGCAAGGACAGTAGGAGACAATGAGCAGTTCTTC
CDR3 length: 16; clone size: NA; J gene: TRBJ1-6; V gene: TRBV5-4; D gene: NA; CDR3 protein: CASSSLEGSLGSPLHF; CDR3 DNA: TGTGCCAGCAGCTCGCTAGAGGGGTCTCTGGGTTCACCCCTCCACTTT
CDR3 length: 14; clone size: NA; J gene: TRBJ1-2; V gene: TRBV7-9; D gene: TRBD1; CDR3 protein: CASSVTGANYGYTF; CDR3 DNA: TGTGCCAGCAGCGTAACAGGGGCCAACTATGGCTACACCTTC
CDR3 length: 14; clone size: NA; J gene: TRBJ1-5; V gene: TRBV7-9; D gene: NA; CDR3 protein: CASSPAGGNQPQHF; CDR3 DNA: TGTGCCAGCAGCCCAGCAGGGGGCAATCAGCCCCAGCATTTT
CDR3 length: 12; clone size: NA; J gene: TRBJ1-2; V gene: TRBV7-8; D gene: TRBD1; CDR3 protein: CASSETGAGYTF; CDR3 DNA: TGTGCCAGCAGCGAGACAGGGGCTGGCTACACCTTC